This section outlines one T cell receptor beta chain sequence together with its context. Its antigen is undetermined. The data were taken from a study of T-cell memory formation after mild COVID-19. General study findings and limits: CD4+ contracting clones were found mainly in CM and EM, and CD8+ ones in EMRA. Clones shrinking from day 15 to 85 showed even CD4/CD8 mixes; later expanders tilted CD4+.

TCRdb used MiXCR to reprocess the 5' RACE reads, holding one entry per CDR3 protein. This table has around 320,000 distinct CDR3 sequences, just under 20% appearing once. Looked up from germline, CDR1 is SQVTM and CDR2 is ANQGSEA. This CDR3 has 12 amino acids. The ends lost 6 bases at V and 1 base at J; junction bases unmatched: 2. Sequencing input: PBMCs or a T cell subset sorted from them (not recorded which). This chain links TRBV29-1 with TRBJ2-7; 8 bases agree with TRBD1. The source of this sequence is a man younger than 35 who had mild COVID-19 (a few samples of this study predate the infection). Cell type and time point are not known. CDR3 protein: CSVRQGSYEQYF. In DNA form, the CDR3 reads TGCAGCGTGCGACAGGGGTCCTACGAGCAGTACTTC.